This T cell receptor beta chain comes out of a study of T cells in Graves' hyperthyroidism and ophthalmopathy. After removal of 4 bases from V and 3 bases from J, the junction contained 9 bases not matched to a gene. Germline lookup yields CDR1 GTSNPN and CDR2 SVGIG (reference sequence). The CDR3 contains 15 residues. The CDR3 regions of TCR beta were amplified from RNA transcripts. The primer set for the first-round RT-PCR of the TCR CDR3 was HTBI. One entry per CDR3 protein results from TCRdb running MiXCR on the multiplex PCR reads. Among roughly 420,000 distinct CDR3 sequences listed, 15% to 17% were seen once. Used for diagnoses were clinical symptoms, serum thyroxine and TRAb, thyroid ultrasound and orbital computed tomography.

The J gene is TRBJ2-1, the V gene TRBV30; TRBD2 aligns across 7 bases. Sequenced sample: blood. The clonotype was recovered from a woman between 18 and 29 years old with Graves' hyperthyroidism. In nucleotides, the CDR3 is TGTGCCTGGATCCCCGGGACTATAATCTACAATGAGCAGTTCTTC. It codes for CAWIPGTIIYNEQFF.